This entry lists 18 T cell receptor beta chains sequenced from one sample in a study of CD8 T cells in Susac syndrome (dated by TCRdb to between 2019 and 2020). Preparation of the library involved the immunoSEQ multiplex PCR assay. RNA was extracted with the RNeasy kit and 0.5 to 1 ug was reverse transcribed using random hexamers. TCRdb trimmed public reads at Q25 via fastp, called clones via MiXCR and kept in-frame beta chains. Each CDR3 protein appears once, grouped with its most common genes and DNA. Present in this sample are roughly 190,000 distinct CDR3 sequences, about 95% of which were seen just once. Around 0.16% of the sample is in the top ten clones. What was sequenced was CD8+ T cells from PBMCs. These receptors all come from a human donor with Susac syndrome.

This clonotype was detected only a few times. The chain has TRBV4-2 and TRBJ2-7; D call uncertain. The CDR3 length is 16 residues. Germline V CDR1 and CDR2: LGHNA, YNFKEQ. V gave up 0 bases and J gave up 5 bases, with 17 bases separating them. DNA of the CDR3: TGTGCCAGCAGCCAAGATGAAGGCGGTATTTCTGACGAGCAGTACTTC. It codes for CASSQDEGGISDEQYF.

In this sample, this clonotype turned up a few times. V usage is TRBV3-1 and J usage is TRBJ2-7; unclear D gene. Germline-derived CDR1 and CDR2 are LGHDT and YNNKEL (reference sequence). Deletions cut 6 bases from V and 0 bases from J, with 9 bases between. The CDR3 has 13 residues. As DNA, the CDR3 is TGTGCCAGCAGTCAGGCGAGCTCCTACGAGCAGTACTTC. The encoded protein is CASSQASSYEQYF.

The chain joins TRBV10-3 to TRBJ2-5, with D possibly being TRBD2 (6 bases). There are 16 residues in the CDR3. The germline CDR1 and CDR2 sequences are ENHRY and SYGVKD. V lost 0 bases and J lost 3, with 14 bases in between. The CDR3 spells CAISESRVGGEETQYF. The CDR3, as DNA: TGTGCCATCAGTGAGTCGAGGGTCGGGGGAGAAGAGACCCAGTACTTC.

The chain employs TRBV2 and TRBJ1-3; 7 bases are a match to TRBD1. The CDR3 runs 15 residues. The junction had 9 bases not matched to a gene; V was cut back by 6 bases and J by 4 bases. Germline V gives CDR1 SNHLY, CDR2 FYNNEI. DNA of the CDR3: TGTGCCAGCAGCGATCCACAGGGGTGGGGAAACACCATATATTTT. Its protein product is CASSDPQGWGNTIYF.

CDR3 nucleotides: TGTGCCAGCAGCCAAGAATTGGGACCGAGAACCCAGTACTTC. Its protein product is CASSQELGPRTQYF. This chain joins TRBV3-1 and TRBJ2-5; D could derive from TRBD1 or TRBD2 (5 bases each). This CDR3 is 14 amino acids long. Deletions cut 0 bases from V and 8 bases from J, with 13 bases between. From germline, CDR1 is LGHDT and CDR2 YNNKEL (reference sequence).

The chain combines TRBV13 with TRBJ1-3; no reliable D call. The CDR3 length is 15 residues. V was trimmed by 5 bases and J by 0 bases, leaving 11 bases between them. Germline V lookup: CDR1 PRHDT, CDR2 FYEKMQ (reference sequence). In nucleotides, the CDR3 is TGTGCCAGCAGCCCCCACGGCCTCTCTGGAAACACCATATATTTT. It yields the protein CASSPHGLSGNTIYF.

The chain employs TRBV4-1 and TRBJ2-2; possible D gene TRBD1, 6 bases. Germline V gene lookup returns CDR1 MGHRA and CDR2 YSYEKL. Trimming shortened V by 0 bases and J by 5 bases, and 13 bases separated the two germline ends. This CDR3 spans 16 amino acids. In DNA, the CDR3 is TGCGCCAGCAGCCAAGATCAGCCAGGGGTTACCGGGGAGCTGTTTTTT. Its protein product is CASSQDQPGVTGELFF.

In nucleotides, the CDR3 is TGCAGTGCTAGAGCCCGGGACTCGGTGGAGCAGTACTTC. This codes for CSARARDSVEQYF. The chain joins TRBV20-1 to TRBJ2-7; D may be TRBD2 (6 bases). Germline V gives CDR1 DFQATT, CDR2 SNEGSKA (reference sequence). V was shortened by 1 base and J by 7 bases, with 14 bases between the two germline ends. The CDR3 has 13 amino acids.

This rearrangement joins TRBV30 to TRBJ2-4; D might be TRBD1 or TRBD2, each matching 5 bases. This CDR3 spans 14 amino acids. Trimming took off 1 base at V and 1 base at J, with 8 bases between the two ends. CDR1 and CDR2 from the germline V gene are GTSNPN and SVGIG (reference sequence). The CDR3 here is CAWSGGWAKNIQYF. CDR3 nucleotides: TGTGCCTGGAGTGGGGGGTGGGCCAAAAACATTCAGTACTTC.

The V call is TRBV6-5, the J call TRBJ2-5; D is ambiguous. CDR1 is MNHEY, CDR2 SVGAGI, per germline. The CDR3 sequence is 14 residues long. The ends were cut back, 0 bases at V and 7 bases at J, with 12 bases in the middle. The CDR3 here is CASSYSRREGTQYF. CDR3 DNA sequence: TGTGCCAGCAGTTACTCGAGAAGGGAAGGGACCCAGTACTTC.

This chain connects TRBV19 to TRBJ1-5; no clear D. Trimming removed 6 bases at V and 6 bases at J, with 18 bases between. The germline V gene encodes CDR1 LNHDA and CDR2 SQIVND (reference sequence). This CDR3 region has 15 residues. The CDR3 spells CASSLPAASSQPQHF. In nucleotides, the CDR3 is TGTGCCAGTAGCCTCCCCGCGGCGTCGAGTCAGCCCCAGCATTTT.

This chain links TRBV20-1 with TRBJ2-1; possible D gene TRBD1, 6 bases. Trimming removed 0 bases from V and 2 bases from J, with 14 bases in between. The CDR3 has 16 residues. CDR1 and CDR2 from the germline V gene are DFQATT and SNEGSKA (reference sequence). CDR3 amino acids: CSARDMGAGAYNEQFF. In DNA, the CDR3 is TGCAGTGCTAGAGATATGGGGGCAGGGGCCTACAATGAGCAGTTCTTC.

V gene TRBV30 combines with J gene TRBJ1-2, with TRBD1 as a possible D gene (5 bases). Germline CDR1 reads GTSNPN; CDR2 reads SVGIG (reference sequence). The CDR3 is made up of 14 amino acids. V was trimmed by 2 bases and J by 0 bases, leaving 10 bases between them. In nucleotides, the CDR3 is TGTGCCTGGAGTCCGGGGGAACCTAACTATGGCTACACCTTC. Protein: CAWSPGEPNYGYTF.

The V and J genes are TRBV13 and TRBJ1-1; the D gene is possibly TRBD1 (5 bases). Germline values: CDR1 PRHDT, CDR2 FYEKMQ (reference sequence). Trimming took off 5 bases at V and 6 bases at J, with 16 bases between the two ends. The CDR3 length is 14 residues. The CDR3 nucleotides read TGTGCCAGCAGCGTTGCCGGGACGCTCGCTGAAGCTTTCTTT. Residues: CASSVAGTLAEAFF.

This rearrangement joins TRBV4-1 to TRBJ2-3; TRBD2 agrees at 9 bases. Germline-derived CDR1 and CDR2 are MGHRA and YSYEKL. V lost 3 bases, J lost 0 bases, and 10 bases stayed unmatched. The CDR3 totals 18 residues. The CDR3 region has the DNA TGCGCCAGCAGCCACCTTCCGAGACTAGCGGTTAGCACAGATACGCAGTATTTT. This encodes CASSHLPRLAVSTDTQYF.

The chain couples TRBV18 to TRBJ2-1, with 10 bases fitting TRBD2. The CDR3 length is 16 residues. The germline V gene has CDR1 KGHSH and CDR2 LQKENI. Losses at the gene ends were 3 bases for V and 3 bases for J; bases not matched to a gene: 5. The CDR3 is CASSPGQREGYNEQFF. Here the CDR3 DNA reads TGTGCCAGCTCACCTGGACAGCGGGAGGGCTACAATGAGCAGTTCTTC. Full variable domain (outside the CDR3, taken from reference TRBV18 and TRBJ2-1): NAGVMQNPRHLVRRRGQEARLRCSPMKGHSHVYWYRQLPEEGLKFMVYLQKENIIDESGMPKERFSAEFPKEGPSILRIQQVVRGDSAAYFCASSPGQREGYNEQFFGPGTRLTVL.

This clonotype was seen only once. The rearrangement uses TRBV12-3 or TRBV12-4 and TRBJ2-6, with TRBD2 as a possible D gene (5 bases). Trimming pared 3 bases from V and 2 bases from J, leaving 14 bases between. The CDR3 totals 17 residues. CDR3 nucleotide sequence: TGTGCCAGCAGTTTCAGACCCGACGGGACTGGGGCCAACGTCCTGACTTTC. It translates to CASSFRPDGTGANVLTF.

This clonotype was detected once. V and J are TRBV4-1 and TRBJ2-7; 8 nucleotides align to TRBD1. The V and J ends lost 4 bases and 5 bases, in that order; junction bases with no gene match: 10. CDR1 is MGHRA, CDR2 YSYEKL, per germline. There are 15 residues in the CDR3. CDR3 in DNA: TGCGCCAGCAGCCCACCCGTGACAGGGGTCGACGAGCAGTACTTC. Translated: CASSPPVTGVDEQYF.